What follows describes a single T cell receptor (beta chain). In the study's own analysis: The assay estimated nucleated cells by amplifying reference gene primers. TCRdb's table, derived via immunoSEQ multiplex PCR, lists solely in-frame clones and lacks some. The DNA was the basis for D and trimming; V, J and clone size are from that table. The repertoire has over 75,000 clones, 88% of them found once; the top ten carry around 2.2%. Looked up from germline, CDR1 is SEHNR and CDR2 is FQNEAQ (reference sequence). The CDR3 is made up of 13 amino acids. The V end was cut by 11 bases, the J end by 3 bases, with 17 bases between. The sample is drawn from a study of blood T cell repertoires in COVID-19. Overall study context: PBMCs, B-cell-depleted T cells, or T cells were the source of the cDNA or gDNA that made up the material.

Seattle cases were enrolled at active infection and followed longitudinally. The sample was peripheral blood. This receptor was identified in a man in his fifties or sixties with COVID-19, enrolled during active disease. This sequence joins TRBV7-9 and TRBJ2-7; D is unresolved. CDR3 DNA: TGTGCCGGCGCGCAGGATCTCGGCTACGAGCAGTACTTC. Protein: CAGAQDLGYEQYF.